The T cell receptor (beta chain) under discussion was sequenced for a study of blood T cell repertoires in COVID-19. The V gene's germline CDR1 is WSHSY and CDR2 SAAADI. CDR3 size: 15 residues. Trimming took 4 bases from V and 4 from J; bases not matched to a gene: 6. TCRdb's copy holds only in-frame clones and misses some; the assay was immunoSEQ multiplex PCR. The sample lists around 420,000 clones; 88% were seen once. This TCR was recovered from a woman aged 40 to 49 with acute COVID-19. What was sequenced was PBMCs or T cells enriched from blood (not recorded which). The chain employs TRBV10-2 and TRBJ2-5, with 10 bases lining up with TRBD2. For the CDR3, the DNA is TGCGCCAGCAGTGGAACTAGCGGGGACACAGAGACCCAGTACTTC. Translated: CASSGTSGDTETQYF.